This is a list of T cell receptor beta chains from one sample in a study of blood T cell repertoires in COVID-19. Repertoires were generated with immunoSEQ multiplex PCR, while TCRdb's copy carries only in-frame clones and drops some. The data hold about 170,000 clones, with almost 85% observed a single time. Sequencing was performed on peripheral blood. All receptors derive from a woman aged 80 or over with COVID-19, enrolled during active disease. Both conserved end residues are part of each CDR3. The D gene is left open where the match is weak.

CDR3 length: 15; D gene: -; V gene: TRBV11-2; CDR3 protein: CASSLVGGDRTEAFF
CDR3 length: 14; D gene: -; V gene: TRBV30; CDR3 protein: CAWLGSGTMGSYTF
CDR3 length: 15; D gene: TRBD2; V gene: TRBV9; CDR3 protein: CASSISGSSADTQYF
CDR3 length: 14; D gene: TRBD1; V gene: TRBV5-1; CDR3 protein: CASSLDGTVDEQYF
CDR3 length: 16; D gene: TRBD2; V gene: TRBV27; CDR3 protein: CASSSPGTTTYNEQFF
CDR3 length: 16; D gene: TRBD1; V gene: TRBV20-1; CDR3 protein: CSASPRGTGVHYEQYF
CDR3 length: 14; D gene: -; V gene: TRBV10-3; CDR3 protein: CAISPSSGANVLTF
CDR3 length: 16; D gene: TRBD2; V gene: TRBV7-2; CDR3 protein: CARSWGLAGATDTQYF
CDR3 length: 12; D gene: -; V gene: TRBV2; CDR3 protein: CASRSDNYGYTF
CDR3 length: 16; D gene: TRBD2; V gene: TRBV5-1; CDR3 protein: CASSLEGLAAIGTQYF
CDR3 length: 12; D gene: -; V gene: TRBV19; CDR3 protein: CASSFVRETQYF
CDR3 length: 15; D gene: -; V gene: TRBV10-3; CDR3 protein: CASATPRADYNEQFF
CDR3 length: 13; D gene: TRBD1; V gene: TRBV10-3; CDR3 protein: CAISDYGQGRAFF